This T cell receptor beta chain is drawn from a study of human T cells and chemical hapten exposure. Points from the study as a whole: TCRs whose frequency exceeded 1 in 1000 remained the same following DPC sensitization.

TCRdb reprocessed the RACE reads with MiXCR, giving one entry per CDR3 protein. The repertoire holds 80,000 to 95,000 distinct CDR3 sequences, around 10% seen once, with 2.2% in the top ten. On this clonotype itself: The antigen is undetermined.

Described time point: patch test 2, 6 weeks after DPC sensitization. The sample's treatment: therapeutic diphenylcyclopropenone sensitization with weekly scalp DPC. This TCR was sampled from a man aged 35 to 55 with alopecia areata. Some clones in this sample may be carry-over from other donors' samples. Sample: whole blood, taken in connection with sensitization to the hapten diphenylcyclopropenone (DPC).

CDR3 in DNA: TGTGCCAGCAGCGTAGCAGCGGGAGCGGTACAGGAGACCCAGTACTTC. Amino acid sequence: CASSVAAGAVQETQYF. The chain carries TRBV9 and TRBJ2-5, with TRBD2 matching 8 bases. This CDR3 is built from 16 residues. CDR1 SGDLS and CDR2 YYNGEE come from the germline V gene. The trim removed 0 bases at V and 5 bases at J, leaving 9 bases unmatched.